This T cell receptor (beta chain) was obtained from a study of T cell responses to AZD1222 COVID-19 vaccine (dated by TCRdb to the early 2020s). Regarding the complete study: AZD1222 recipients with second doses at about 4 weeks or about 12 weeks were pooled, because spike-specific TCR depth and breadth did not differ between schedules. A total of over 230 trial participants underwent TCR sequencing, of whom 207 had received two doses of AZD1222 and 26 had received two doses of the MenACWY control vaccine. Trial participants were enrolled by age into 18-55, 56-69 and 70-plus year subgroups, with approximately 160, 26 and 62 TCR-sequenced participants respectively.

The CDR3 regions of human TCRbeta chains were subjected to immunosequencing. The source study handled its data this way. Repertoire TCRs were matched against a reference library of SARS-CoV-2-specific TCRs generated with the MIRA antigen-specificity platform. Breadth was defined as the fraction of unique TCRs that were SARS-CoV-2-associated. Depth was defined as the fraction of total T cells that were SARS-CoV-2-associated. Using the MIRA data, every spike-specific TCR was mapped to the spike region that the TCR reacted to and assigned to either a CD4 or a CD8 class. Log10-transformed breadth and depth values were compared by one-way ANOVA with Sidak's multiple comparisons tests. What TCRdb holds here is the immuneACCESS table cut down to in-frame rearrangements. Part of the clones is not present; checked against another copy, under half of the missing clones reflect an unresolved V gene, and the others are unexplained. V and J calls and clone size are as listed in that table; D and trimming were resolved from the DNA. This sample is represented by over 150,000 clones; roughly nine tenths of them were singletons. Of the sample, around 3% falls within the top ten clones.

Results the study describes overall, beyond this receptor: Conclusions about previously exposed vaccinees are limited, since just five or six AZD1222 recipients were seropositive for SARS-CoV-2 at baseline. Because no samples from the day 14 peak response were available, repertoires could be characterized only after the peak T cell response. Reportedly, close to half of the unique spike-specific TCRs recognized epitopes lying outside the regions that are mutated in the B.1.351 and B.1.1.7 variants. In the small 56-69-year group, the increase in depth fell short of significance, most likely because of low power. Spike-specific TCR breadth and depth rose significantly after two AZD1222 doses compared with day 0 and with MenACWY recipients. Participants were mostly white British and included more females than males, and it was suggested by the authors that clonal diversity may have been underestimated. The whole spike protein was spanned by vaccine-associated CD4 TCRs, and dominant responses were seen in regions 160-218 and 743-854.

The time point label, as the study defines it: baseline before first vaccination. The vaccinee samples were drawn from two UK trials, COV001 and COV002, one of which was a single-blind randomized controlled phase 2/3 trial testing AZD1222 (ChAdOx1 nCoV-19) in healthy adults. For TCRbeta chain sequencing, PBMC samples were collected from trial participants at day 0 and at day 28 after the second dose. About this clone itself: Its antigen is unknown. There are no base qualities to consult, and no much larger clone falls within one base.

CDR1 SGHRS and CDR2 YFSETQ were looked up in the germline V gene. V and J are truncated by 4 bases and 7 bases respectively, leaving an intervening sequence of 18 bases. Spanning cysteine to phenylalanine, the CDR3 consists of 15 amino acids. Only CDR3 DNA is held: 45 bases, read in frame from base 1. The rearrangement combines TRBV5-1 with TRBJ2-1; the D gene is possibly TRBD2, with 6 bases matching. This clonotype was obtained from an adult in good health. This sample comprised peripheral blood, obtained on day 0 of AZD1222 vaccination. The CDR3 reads CASSRTTNEGNEQFF. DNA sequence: TGCGCCAGCAGCAGGACTACCAATGAGGGGAATGAGCAGTTCTTC.